This T cell receptor (beta chain) was profiled in a study of blood T cell repertoires in COVID-19. Study-level background: Whether acute or convalescent, the COVID-19 samples came from the United States, Italy and Spain. From T cells, B-cell-depleted T cells, or PBMCs came the material, which was cDNA or gDNA.

CDR1 and CDR2 from the germline V gene are SGHKS and YYEKEE (reference sequence). Deletions cut 0 bases from V and 3 bases from J, with 10 bases between. CDR3 length: 14 amino acids. As processed by the authors: Reference gene primers were amplified, and this amplification served to estimate nucleated cell counts. Sequencing used immunoSEQ multiplex PCR; TCRdb keeps in-frame clones, though not all of them. D and trimming come from the DNA, and the V and J calls and clone size come from that table. This sample has approximately 200,000 clones, with roughly 76% found just once. Sequencing input: peripheral blood. The receptor was derived from a human donor in a cohort sampled during active COVID-19. The V call is TRBV5-5, the J call TRBJ2-7; D unresolved. DNA of the CDR3: TGTGCCAGCAGCTTGGACCCTACGTTCTACGAGCAGTACTTC. Residues: CASSLDPTFYEQYF.